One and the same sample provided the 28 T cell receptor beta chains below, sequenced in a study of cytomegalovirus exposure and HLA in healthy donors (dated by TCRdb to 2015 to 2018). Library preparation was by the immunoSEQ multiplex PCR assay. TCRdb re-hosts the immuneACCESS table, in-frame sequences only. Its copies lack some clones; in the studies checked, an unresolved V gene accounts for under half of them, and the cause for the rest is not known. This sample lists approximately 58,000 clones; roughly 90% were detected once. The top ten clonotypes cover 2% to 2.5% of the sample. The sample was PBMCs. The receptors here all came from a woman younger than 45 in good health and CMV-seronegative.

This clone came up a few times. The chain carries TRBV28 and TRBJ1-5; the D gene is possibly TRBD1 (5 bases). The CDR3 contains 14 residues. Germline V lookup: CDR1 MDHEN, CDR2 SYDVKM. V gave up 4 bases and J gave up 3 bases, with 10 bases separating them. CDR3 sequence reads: CASSSRQSNQPQHF. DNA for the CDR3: TGTGCCAGCAGTTCACGACAGTCCAATCAGCCCCAGCATTTT.

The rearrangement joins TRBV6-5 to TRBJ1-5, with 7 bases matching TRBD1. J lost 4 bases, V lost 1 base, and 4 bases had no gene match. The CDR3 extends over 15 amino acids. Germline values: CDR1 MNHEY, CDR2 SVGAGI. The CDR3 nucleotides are TGTGCCAGCAGTTACTTCGGGACAGAGAATCAGCCCCAGCATTTT. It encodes CASSYFGTENQPQHF.

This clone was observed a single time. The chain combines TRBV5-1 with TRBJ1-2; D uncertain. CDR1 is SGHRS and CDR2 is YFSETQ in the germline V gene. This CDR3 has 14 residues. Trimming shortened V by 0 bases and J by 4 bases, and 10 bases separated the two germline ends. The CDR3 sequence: CASSLARGSYGYTF. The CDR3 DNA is TGCGCCAGCAGCTTGGCCCGGGGAAGCTATGGCTACACCTTC.

Written as DNA, the CDR3 is TGTGCCAGCAGCTTAACAGGGCACACAGATACGCAGTATTTT. It is translated as CASSLTGHTDTQYF. The chain recombines TRBV11-2 with TRBJ2-3; maybe TRBD1 (6 bases). The germline CDR1 and CDR2 sequences are SGHAT and FQNNGV. V was trimmed by 2 bases and J by 2 bases, leaving 8 bases between them. The CDR3 sequence is 14 residues long.

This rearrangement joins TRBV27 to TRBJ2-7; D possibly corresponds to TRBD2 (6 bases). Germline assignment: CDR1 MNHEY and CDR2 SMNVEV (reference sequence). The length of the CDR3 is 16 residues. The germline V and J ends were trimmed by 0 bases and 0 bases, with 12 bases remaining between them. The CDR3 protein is CASSLSSGYGSYEQYF. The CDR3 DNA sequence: TGTGCCAGCAGTTTATCGAGCGGGTACGGCTCCTACGAGCAGTACTTC.

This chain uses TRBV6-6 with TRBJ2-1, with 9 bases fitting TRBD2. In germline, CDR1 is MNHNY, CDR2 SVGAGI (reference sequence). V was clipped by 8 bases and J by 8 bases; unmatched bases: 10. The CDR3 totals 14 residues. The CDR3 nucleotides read TGTGCCAGCGTGAGTAGCGGGAGCAAAGATGAGCAGTTCTTC. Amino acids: CASVSSGSKDEQFF.

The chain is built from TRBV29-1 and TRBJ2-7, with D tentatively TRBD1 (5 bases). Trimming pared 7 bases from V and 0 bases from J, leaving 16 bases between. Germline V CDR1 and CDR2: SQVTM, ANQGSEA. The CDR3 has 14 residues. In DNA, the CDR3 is TGCAGCGCACAGGACCTCGAAATCTCCTACGAGCAGTACTTC. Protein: CSAQDLEISYEQYF.

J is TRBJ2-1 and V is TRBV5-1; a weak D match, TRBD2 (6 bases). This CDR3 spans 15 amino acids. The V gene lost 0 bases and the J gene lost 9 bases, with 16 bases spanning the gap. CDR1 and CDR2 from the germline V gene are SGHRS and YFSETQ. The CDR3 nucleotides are TGCGCCAGCAGCTTGGAGGCTGCGGAGGGGAGTGAGCAGTTCTTC. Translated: CASSLEAAEGSEQFF.

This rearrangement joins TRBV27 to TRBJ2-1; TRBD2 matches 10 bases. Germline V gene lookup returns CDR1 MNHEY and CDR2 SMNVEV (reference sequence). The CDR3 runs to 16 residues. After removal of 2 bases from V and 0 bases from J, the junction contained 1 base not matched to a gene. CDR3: CASSLTSGNSYNEQFF. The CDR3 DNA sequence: TGTGCCAGCAGTTTAACTAGCGGGAACTCCTACAATGAGCAGTTCTTC.

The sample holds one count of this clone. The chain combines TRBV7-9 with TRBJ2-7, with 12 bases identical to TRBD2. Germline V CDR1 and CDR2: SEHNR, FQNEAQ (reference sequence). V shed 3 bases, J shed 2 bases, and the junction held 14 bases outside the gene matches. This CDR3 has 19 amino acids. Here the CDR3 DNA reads TGTGCCAGCAGCTTCTCTGAATGGACTAGCGGGGTTACGACCTACGAGCAGTACTTC. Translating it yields CASSFSEWTSGVTTYEQYF.

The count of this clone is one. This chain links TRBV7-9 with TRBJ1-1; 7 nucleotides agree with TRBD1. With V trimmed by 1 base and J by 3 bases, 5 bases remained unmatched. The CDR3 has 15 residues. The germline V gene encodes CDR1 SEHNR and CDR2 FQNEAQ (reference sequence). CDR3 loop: CASSLVGGVDTEAFF. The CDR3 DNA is TGTGCCAGCAGCTTAGTAGGGGGCGTGGACACTGAAGCTTTCTTT.

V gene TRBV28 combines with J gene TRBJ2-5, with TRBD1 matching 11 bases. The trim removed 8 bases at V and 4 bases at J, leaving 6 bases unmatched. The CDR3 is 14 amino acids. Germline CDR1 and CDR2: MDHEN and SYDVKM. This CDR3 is CASSPGQGGETQYF. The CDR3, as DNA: TGTGCCAGCTCCCCGGGACAGGGGGGAGAGACCCAGTACTTC.

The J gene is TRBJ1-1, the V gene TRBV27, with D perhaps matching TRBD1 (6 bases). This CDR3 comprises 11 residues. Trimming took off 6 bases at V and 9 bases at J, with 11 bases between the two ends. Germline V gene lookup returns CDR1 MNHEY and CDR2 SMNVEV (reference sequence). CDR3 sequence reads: CASSLQGKAFF. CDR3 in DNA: TGTGCCAGCAGCCTACAGGGTAAAGCTTTCTTT.

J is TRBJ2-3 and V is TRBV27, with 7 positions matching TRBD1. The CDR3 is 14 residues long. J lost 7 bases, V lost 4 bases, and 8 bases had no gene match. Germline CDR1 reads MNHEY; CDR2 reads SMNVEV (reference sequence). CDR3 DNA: TGTGCCAGCAGTTCCGGGACAGCTCGGTATACGCAGTATTTT. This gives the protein CASSSGTARYTQYF.

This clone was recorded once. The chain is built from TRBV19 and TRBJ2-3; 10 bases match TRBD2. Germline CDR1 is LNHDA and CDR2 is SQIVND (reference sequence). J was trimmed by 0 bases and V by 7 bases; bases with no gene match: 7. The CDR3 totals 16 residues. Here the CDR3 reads CASKRLAGESTDTQYF. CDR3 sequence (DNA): TGTGCCAGTAAGCGGCTAGCGGGGGAAAGCACAGATACGCAGTATTTT.

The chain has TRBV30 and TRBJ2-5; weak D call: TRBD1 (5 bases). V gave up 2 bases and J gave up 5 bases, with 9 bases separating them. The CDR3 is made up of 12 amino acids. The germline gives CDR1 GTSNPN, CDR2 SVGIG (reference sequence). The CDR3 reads CAWSRGGETQYF. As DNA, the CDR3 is TGTGCCTGGAGTAGGGGTGGGGAGACCCAGTACTTC.

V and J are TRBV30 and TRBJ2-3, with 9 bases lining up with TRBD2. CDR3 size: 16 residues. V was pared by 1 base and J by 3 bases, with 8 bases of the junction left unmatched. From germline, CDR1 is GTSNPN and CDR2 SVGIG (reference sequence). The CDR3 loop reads CAWSAGTSSTTDTQYF. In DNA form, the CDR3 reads TGTGCCTGGAGTGCTGGGACTAGCTCGACGACAGATACGCAGTATTTT. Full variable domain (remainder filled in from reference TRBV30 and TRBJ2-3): SQTIHQWPATLVQPVGSPLSLECTVEGTSNPNLYWYRQAAGRGLQLLFYSVGIGQISSEVPQNLSASRPQDRQFILSSKKLLLSDSGFYLCAWSAGTSSTTDTQYFGPGTRLTVL.

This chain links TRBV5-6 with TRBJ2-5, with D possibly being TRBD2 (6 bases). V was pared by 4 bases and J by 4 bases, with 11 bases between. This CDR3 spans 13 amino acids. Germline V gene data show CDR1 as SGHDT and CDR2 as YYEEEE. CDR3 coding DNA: TGTGCCAGCAGCAAAGACGGGGGAGAGACCCAGTACTTC. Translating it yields CASSKDGGETQYF. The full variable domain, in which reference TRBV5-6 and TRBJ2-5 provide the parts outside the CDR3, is DAGVTQSPTHLIKTRGQQVTLRCSPKSGHDTVSWYQQALGQGPQFIFQYYEEEERQRGNFPDRFSGHQFPNYSSELNVNALLLGDSALYLCASSKDGGETQYFGPGTRLLVL.

CDR3 in amino acids: CASSARTDYNEKLFF. The CDR3 DNA is TGTGCCAGCAGTGCCCGGACAGATTATAATGAAAAACTGTTTTTT. The chain recombines TRBV6-5 with TRBJ1-4; a possible D gene is TRBD1 (6 bases). The CDR3 is 15 amino acids. Germline CDR1 and CDR2: MNHEY and SVGAGI. The V and J ends lost 5 bases and 4 bases respectively, with 14 bases between them.

The DNA of the CDR3 is TGTGCCAGCAGTTACCCGGGCGGGAGTCTCATTAGCGAGCAGTTCTTC. This encodes CASSYPGGSLISEQFF. This chain connects TRBV28 to TRBJ2-1; TRBD2 matches at 7 bases. This CDR3 has 16 amino acids. The J segment lost 10 bases and the V segment lost 4 bases, leaving 16 bases of the junction unmatched. The V gene's germline CDR1 is MDHEN and CDR2 SYDVKM.

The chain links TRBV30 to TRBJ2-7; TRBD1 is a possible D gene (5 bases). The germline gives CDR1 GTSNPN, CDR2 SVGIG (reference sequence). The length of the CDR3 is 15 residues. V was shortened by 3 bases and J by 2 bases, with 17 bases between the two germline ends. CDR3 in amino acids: CAWRPRWGAAYEQYF. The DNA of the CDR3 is TGTGCCTGGAGACCTCGGTGGGGCGCAGCCTACGAGCAGTACTTC.

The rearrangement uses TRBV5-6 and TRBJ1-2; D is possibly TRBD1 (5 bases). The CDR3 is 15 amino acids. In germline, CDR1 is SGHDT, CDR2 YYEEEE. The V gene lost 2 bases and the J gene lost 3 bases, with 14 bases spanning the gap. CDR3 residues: CASSFRQPPHYGYTF. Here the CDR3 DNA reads TGTGCCAGCAGCTTTAGACAGCCTCCTCACTATGGCTACACCTTC. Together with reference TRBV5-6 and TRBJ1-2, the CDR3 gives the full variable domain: DAGVTQSPTHLIKTRGQQVTLRCSPKSGHDTVSWYQQALGQGPQFIFQYYEEEERQRGNFPDRFSGHQFPNYSSELNVNALLLGDSALYLCASSFRQPPHYGYTFGSGTRLTVV.

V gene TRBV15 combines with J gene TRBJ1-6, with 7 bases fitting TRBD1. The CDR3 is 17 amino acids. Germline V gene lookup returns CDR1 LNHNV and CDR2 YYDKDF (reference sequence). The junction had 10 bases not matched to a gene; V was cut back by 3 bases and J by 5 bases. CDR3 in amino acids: CATSSGYGQENNSPLHF. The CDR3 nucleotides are TGTGCCACCAGCAGCGGGTATGGACAGGAGAATAATTCACCCCTCCACTTT.

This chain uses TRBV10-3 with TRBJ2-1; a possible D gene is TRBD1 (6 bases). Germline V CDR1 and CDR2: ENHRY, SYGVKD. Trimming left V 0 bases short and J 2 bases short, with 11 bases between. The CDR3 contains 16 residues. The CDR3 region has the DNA TGTGCCATCAGTGAGTCGACTTGGGGGCCCTACAATGAGCAGTTCTTC. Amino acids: CAISESTWGPYNEQFF.

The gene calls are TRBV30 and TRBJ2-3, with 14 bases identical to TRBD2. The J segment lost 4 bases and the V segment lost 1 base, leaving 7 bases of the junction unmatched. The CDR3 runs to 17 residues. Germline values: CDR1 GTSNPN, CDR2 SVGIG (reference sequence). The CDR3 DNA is TGTGCCTGGAGTGGGGGACTAGCGGGAGAGGGTGCAGATACGCAGTATTTT. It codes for CAWSGGLAGEGADTQYF.

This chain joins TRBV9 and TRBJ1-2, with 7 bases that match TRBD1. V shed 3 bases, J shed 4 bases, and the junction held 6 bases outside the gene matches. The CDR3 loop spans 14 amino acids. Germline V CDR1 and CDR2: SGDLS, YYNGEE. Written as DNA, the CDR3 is TGTGCCAGCAGCGCACAGGGGAAAGGCTATGGCTACACCTTC. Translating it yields CASSAQGKGYGYTF. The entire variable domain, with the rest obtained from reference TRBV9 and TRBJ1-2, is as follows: DSGVTQTPKHLITATGQRVTLRCSPRSGDLSVYWYQQSLDQGLQFLIQYYNGEERAKGNILERFSAQQFPDLHSELNLSSLELGDSALYFCASSAQGKGYGYTFGSGTRLTVV.

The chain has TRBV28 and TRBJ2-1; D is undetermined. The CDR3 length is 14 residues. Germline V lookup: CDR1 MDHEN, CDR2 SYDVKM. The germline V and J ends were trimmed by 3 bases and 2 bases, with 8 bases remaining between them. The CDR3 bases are TGTGCCAGCAGTTTCTCCCCCCCCTACAATGAGCAGTTCTTC. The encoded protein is CASSFSPPYNEQFF.

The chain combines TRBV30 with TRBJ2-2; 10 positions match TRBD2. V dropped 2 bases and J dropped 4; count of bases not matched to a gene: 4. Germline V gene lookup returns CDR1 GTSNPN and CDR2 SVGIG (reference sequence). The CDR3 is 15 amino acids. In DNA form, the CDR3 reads TGTGCCTGGAGTACCCTAGCGGGAGTCACCGGGGAGCTGTTTTTT. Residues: CAWSTLAGVTGELFF. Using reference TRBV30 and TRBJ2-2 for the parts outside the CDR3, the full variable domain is SQTIHQWPATLVQPVGSPLSLECTVEGTSNPNLYWYRQAAGRGLQLLFYSVGIGQISSEVPQNLSASRPQDRQFILSSKKLLLSDSGFYLCAWSTLAGVTGELFFGEGSRLTVL.